The entry below gives a single TCR beta chain sequence along with its context. The antigen is unknown. Noted time point: healthy volunteer bleed at 6 weeks. Total RNA was isolated from unfractionated whole blood. The junction had 5 bases not matched to a gene; V was cut back by 4 bases and J by 4 bases. This CDR3 is 15 amino acids long. The germline V gene encodes CDR1 MGHDK and CDR2 SYGVNS. The study's library attached unique molecular identifiers to single cDNA molecules. Per the study methods: The median was roughly 100,000 TCRs per sample, ranging 23,224 to 690,600. In TCRdb, the RACE reads were re-called with MiXCR into one record per CDR3 protein. Clone size and V and J calls follow TCRdb, not the original study. The table includes more than 60,000 distinct CDR3 sequences, 7% to 9% detected once. This entry belongs to a study of human T cells and chemical hapten exposure. Study summary: Per-sample variation in TCR yield stemmed mainly from small pooled library volume differences.

General study results and limits: After DPC sensitization, TCRs above 1 in 1000 frequency showed no change.

The J gene is TRBJ2-3, the V gene TRBV25-1, with 10 bases that match TRBD2. Sequencing was carried out using whole blood. The receptor was isolated from a male donor in good health. Some clones in this sample may be carry-over from other donors' samples. DNA for the CDR3: TGTGCCAGCAGTGGAGCGGGAGGGTACCCAGATACGCAGTATTTT. Its translation is CASSGAGGYPDTQYF.